The following is a T cell receptor beta chain sequence with its context. The target antigen is unknown. The CDR3 covers 14 residues. Germline V CDR1 and CDR2: SGHRS, YFSETQ. Losses at the gene ends were 1 base for V and 2 bases for J; bases not matched to a gene: 0. The data are from a study of cytomegalovirus exposure and HLA in healthy donors. On the study more broadly: The use of the same platform for the 90 to 150 validation repertoires and the roughly 700 first-cohort repertoires was reported by a later analysis. The study, taken as a whole, reports: Generally TCR sequences proved uncommon, though certain public TCRs appeared in numerous donors.

Here immunoSEQ multiplex PCR was the method, and the copy in TCRdb shows in-frame clones only, minus some. This sample yields under 100,000 clones, of which about 95% are seen a single time; 1.3% belongs to the top ten. The receptor was derived from a woman aged 18-30 years in good health and CMV-seronegative. Material: PBMCs. J is TRBJ1-1 and V is TRBV5-1, with TRBD1 matching over 9 bases. For the CDR3, the DNA is TGCGCCAGCAGCTTGACAGGGGGCAACACTGAAGCTTTCTTT. Residues: CASSLTGGNTEAFF.